This T cell receptor beta chain stems from a study of control samples from healthy donors and cancer patients. Assay: immunoSEQ multiplex PCR; the TCRdb copy retains only in-frame clones and omits some. The profile covers approximately 120,000 clones, with around 87% appearing a single time and 2.9% taken by the ten largest. This CDR3 contains 14 residues. V lost 3 bases, J lost 6 bases, and 15 bases lay in between. From germline, CDR1 is LGHNA and CDR2 YSLEER. The sample was blood. This receptor was taken from a man in his sixties in good health. The genes are TRBV4-3 and TRBJ2-7; D perhaps matches TRBD1 (5 bases). The CDR3 here is CASSQETGTGEQYF. CDR3 nucleotides: TGCGCCAGCAGCCAGGAAACAGGTACTGGCGAGCAGTACTTC.